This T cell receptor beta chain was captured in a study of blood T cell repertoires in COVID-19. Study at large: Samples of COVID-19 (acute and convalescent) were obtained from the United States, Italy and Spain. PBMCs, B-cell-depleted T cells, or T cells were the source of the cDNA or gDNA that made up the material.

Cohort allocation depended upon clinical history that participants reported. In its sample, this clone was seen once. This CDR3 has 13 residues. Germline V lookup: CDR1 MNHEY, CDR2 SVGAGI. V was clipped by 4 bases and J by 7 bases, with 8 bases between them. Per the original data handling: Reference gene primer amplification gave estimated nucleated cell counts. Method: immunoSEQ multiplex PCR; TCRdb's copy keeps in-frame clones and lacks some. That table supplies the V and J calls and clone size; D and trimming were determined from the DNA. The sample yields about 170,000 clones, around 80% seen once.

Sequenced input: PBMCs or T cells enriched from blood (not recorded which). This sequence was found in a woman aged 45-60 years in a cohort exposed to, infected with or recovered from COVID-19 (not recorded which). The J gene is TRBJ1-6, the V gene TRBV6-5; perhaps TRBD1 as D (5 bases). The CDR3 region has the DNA TGTGCCAGCAGTTCCAGACAGAATTCACCCCTCCACTTT. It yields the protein CASSSRQNSPLHF.